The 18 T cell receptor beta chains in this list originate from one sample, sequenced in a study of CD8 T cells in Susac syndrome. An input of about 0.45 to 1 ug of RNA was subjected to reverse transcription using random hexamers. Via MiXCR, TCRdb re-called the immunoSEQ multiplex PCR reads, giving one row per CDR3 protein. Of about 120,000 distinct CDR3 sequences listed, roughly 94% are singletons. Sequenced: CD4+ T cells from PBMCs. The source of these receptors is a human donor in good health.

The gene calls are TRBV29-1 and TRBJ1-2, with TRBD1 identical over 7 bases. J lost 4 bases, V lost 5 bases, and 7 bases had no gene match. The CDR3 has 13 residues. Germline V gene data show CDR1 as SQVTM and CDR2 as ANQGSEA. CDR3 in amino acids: CSVSRDSTYGYTF. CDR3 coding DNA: TGCAGCGTTTCCCGGGACAGCACCTATGGCTACACCTTC.

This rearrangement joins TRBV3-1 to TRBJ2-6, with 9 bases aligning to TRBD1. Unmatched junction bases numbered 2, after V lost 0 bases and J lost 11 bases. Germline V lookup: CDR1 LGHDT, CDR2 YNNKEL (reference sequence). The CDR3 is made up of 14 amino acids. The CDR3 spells CASSQEGQGYVLTF. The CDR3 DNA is TGTGCCAGCAGCCAAGAAGGACAGGGGTACGTCCTGACTTTC.

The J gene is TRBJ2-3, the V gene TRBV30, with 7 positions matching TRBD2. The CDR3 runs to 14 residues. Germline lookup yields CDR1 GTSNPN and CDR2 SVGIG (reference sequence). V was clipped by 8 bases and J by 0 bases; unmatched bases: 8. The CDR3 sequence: CAGGRAGSTDTQYF. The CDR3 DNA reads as TGTGCCGGAGGGAGAGCGGGAAGCACAGATACGCAGTATTTT.

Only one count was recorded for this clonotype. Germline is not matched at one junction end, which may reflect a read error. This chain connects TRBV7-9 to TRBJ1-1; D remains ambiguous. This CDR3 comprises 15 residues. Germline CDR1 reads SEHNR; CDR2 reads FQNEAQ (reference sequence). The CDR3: CASSLAAGLNTKAFF. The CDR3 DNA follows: TGTGCCAGCAGCTTAGCAGCAGGACTGAACACTAAAGCTTTCTTT.

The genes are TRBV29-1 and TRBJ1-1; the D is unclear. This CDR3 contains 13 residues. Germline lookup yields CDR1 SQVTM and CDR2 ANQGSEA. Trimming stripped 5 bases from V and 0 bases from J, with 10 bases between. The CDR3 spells CSVRDQMNTEAFF. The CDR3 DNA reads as TGCAGCGTTAGGGATCAGATGAACACTGAAGCTTTCTTT. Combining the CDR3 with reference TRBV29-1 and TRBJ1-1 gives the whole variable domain SAVISQKPSRDICQRGTSLTIQCQVDSQVTMMFWYRQQPGQSLTLIATANQGSEATYESGFVIDKFPISRPNLTFSTLTVSNMSPEDSSIYLCSVRDQMNTEAFFGQGTRLTVV.

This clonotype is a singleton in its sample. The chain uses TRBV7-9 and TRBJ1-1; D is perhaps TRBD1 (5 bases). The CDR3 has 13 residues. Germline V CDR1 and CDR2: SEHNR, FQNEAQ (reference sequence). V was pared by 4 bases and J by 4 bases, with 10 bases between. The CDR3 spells CASSSAGFTEAFF. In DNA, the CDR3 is TGTGCCAGCAGCTCGGCAGGGTTCACTGAAGCTTTCTTT.

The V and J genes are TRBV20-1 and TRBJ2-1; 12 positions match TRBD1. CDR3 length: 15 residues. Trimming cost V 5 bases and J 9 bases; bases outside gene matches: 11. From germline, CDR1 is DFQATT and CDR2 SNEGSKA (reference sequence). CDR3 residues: CSAPNPGQGASEQFF. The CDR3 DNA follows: TGCAGTGCTCCAAACCCGGGACAGGGGGCGAGTGAGCAGTTCTTC.

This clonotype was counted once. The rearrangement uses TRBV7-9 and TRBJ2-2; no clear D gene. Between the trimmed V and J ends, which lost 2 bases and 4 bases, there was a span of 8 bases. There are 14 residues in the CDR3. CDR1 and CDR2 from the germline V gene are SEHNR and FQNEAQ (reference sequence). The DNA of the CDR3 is TGTGCCAGCAGCTTATATTCGGGCACCGGGGAGCTGTTTTTT. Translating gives CASSLYSGTGELFF. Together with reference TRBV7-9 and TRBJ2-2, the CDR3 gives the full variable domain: DTGVSQNPRHKITKRGQNVTFRCDPISEHNRLYWYRQTLGQGPEFLTYFQNEAQLEKSRLLSDRFSAERPKGSFSTLEIQRTEQGDSAMYLCASSLYSGTGELFFGEGSRLTVL.

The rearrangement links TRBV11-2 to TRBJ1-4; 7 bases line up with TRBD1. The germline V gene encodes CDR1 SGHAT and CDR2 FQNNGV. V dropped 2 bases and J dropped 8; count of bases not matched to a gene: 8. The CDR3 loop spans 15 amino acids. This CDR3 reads CASSLLRDSGEKLFF. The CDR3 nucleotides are TGTGCCAGCAGCTTATTAAGGGACAGTGGGGAAAAACTGTTTTTT.

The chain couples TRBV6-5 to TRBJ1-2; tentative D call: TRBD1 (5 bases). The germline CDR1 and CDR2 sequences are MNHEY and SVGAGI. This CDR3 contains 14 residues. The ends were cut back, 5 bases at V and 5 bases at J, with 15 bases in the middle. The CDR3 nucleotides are TGTGCCAGCAGTAAACAGGCGAGGGGTTATGGCTACACCTTC. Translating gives CASSKQARGYGYTF.

The CDR3 DNA reads as TGTGCCAGCAGCCTTGGGGGACCGGGTCCCACAGATACGCAGTATTTT. This codes for CASSLGGPGPTDTQYF. The chain is built from TRBV5-8 and TRBJ2-3; D may be TRBD1 or TRBD2 (5 bases each). This CDR3 is 16 amino acids long. Germline values: CDR1 SGHTS, CDR2 YDEGEE. V was shortened by 4 bases and J by 2 bases, with 17 bases between the two germline ends.

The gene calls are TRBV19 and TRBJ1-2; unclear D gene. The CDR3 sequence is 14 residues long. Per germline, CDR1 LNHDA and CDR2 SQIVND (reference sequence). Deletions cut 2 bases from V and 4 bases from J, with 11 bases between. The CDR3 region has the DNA TGTGCCAGTAGTATAAAGGCAGTCCTCTATGGCTACACCTTC. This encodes CASSIKAVLYGYTF. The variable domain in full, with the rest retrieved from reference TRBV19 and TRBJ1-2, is DGGITQSPKYLFRKEGQNVTLSCEQNLNHDAMYWYRQDPGQGLRLIYYSQIVNDFQKGDIAEGYSVSREKKESFPLTVTSAQKNPTAFYLCASSIKAVLYGYTFGSGTRLTVV.

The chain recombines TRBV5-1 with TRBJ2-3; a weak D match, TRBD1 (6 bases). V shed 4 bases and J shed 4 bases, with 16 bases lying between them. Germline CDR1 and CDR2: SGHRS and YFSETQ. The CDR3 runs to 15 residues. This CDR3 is CASSVPKQGPDTQYF. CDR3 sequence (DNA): TGCGCCAGCAGCGTCCCGAAACAGGGTCCAGATACGCAGTATTTT.

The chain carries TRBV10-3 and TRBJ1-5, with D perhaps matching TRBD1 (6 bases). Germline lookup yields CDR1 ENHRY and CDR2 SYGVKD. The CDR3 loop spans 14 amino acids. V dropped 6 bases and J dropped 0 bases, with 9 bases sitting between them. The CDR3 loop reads CAISGQTSNQPQHF. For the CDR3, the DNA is TGTGCCATCAGCGGACAGACTAGCAATCAGCCCCAGCATTTT.

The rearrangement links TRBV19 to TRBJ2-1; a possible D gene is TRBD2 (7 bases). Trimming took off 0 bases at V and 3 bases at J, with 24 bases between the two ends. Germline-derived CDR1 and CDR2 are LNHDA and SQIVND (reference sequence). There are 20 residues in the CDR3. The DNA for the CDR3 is TGTGCCAGTAGTATAGAAGGCCAGTACCCTGGGGGGGGCTACTACAATGAGCAGTTCTTC. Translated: CASSIEGQYPGGGYYNEQFF.

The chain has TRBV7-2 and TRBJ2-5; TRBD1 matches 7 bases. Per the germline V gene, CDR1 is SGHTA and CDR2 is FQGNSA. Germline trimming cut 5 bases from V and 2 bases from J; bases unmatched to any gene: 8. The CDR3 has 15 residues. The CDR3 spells CASSPSTGWQETQYF. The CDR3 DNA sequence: TGTGCCAGCAGCCCGTCGACAGGGTGGCAAGAGACCCAGTACTTC. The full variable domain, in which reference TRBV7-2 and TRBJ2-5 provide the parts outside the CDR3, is GAGVSQSPSNKVTEKGKDVELRCDPISGHTALYWYRQSLGQGLEFLIYFQGNSAPDKSGLPSDRFSAERTGGSVSTLTIQRTQQEDSAVYLCASSPSTGWQETQYFGPGTRLLVL.

DNA for the CDR3: TGTGCCAGCAGCTTAAGTAGCGGCAATGAGCAGTTCTTC. Amino acid sequence: CASSLSSGNEQFF. The V call is TRBV7-9, the J call TRBJ2-1; possible D gene TRBD2, 6 bases. Germline lookup yields CDR1 SEHNR and CDR2 FQNEAQ (reference sequence). The V end lost 2 bases, the J end lost 6 bases, and 8 bases lay between the germline ends. The length of the CDR3 is 13 residues.

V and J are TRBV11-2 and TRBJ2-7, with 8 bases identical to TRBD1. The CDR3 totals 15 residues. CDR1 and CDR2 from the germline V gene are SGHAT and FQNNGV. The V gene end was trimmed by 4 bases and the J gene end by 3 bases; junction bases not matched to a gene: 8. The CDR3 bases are TGTGCCAGCAGCTCGTCCGCGACAGGGGACTACGAGCAGTACTTC. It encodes CASSSSATGDYEQYF. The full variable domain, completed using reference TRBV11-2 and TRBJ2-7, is EAGVAQSPRYKIIEKRQSVAFWCNPISGHATLYWYQQILGQGPKLLIQFQNNGVVDDSQLPKDRFSAERLKGVDSTLKIQPAKLEDSAVYLCASSSSATGDYEQYFGPGTRLTVT.